These T cell receptor beta chains were read from a single sample in a study of glioma-infiltrating T cells after dendritic cell vaccination. Method: immunoSEQ multiplex PCR; TCRdb's copy keeps in-frame clones and lacks some. In the table there are 70,000 to 95,000 clones, roughly 91% of which are singletons. Sample: blood, taken after dendritic cell vaccination. Receptor source: a human donor with glioblastoma. Each CDR3 is given with its conserved first and last residue. Fields, in order: clone size, D gene, J gene, V gene, CDR3 DNA, CDR3 protein. D genes are given only for firm matches. Only part of the rows carry a size: once, few, many, or a class if the clone is expanded.

size: .
D: .
J: TRBJ2-3
V: TRBV21-1
DNA: TGTGCCAGCAGCCAGCGGAAAACAGATACGCAGTATTTT
CDR3: CASSQRKTDTQYF

size: .
D: .
J: TRBJ1-2
V: TRBV5-4
DNA: TGTGCCAGCAGCTTGGTGACGGGGGAACGGGAGGGCTACACCTTC
CDR3: CASSLVTGEREGYTF

size: .
D: .
J: TRBJ1-5
V: TRBV7-9
DNA: TGTGCCAGCAGCTTTATGGCCGATGGCAATCAGCCCCAGCATTTT
CDR3: CASSFMADGNQPQHF

size: .
D: .
J: TRBJ2-5
V: TRBV4-1
DNA: TGCGCCAGCAGCCAAGTTGGGCTCCCCGAAGAGACCCAGTACTTC
CDR3: CASSQVGLPEETQYF

size: .
D: TRBD1
J: TRBJ2-7
V: TRBV29-1
DNA: TGCAGCGTTGTAGGGACAGAGCTATCCTACGAGCAGTACTTC
CDR3: CSVVGTELSYEQYF

size: .
D: TRBD1
J: TRBJ2-5
V: TRBV28
DNA: TGTGCCAGCAGTTTGGCCGGGACAGGGTTTCGGGGGACCCAGTACTTC
CDR3: CASSLAGTGFRGTQYF

size: .
D: .
J: TRBJ1-1
V: TRBV28
DNA: TGTGCCAGCAGGGCGGGGGGGACTGAAGCTTTCTTT
CDR3: CASRAGGTEAFF

size: .
D: TRBD1
J: TRBJ1-1
V: TRBV9
DNA: TGTGCCAGCAGGGGACAGGGGGCGGTTGAAGCTTTCTTT
CDR3: CASRGQGAVEAFF

size: .
D: TRBD1
J: TRBJ2-7
V: TRBV27
DNA: TGTGCCAGCAGCAACCTGGGACAGCTTGCCTACGAGCAGTACTTC
CDR3: CASSNLGQLAYEQYF

size: .
D: .
J: TRBJ1-2
V: TRBV10-1
DNA: TGCGCCAGCAGTGAGGACTATAACTATGGCTACACCTTC
CDR3: CASSEDYNYGYTF

size: .
D: TRBD2
J: TRBJ2-3
V: TRBV5-1
DNA: TGCGCCAGCAGCTTGTCCCTAGCGGGGGGGTCAGATACGCAGTATTTT
CDR3: CASSLSLAGGSDTQYF

size: .
D: TRBD2
J: TRBJ2-3
V: TRBV29-1
DNA: TGCAGCGCTCCTCCGGGACTAGCGGGAGACACAGATACGCAGTATTTT
CDR3: CSAPPGLAGDTDTQYF

size: .
D: TRBD1
J: TRBJ2-6
V: TRBV5-5
DNA: TGTGCCAGCAGCTTGGGGGGACAGGGCTACTCTGGGGCCAACGTCCTGACTTTC
CDR3: CASSLGGQGYSGANVLTF

size: few
D: .
J: TRBJ1-2
V: TRBV2
DNA: TGTGCCAGCAGAGAGAGGACTGCCGTCTTTGGCTACACCTTC
CDR3: CASRERTAVFGYTF